This T cell receptor beta chain was profiled in a study of blood T cell repertoires in COVID-19. The CDR3 extends over 17 amino acids. V was cut by 6 bases and J by 0 bases, with 18 bases left in between. Germline lookup yields CDR1 MDHEN and CDR2 SYDVKM. Only in-frame clones appear in the TCRdb table, and some are missing; sequencing was by immunoSEQ multiplex PCR. The sample lists under 100,000 clones; 85% were seen once. What was sequenced was peripheral blood. The TCR originated in a man older than 75 with active or convalescent COVID-19. The chain is built from TRBV28 and TRBJ1-5; D is perhaps TRBD1 (5 bases). The CDR3 here is CASSPGGSSFSNQPQHF. The CDR3 nucleotides are TGTGCCAGCAGCCCGGGGGGTTCCAGCTTTAGCAATCAGCCCCAGCATTTT.